A single sample gave rise to the 8 T cell receptor beta chains below, sequenced in a study of CD8 T cells in Susac syndrome (dated by TCRdb to about 2019). Libraries were constructed by the immunoSEQ multiplex PCR assay. RNA was extracted using the RNeasy kit, and about 0.5 to 1 ug of the RNA was reverse transcribed with random hexamers. Clones were called with MiXCR by TCRdb after fastp trimmed the public reads at Q25, and only in-frame beta chains were retained. One record per CDR3 amino acid sequence lists the most common genes and DNA. This sample gives more than 70,000 distinct CDR3 sequences in total; less than 95% of them show up just once. Roughly 0.5% of the sample belongs to the ten largest clones. Sequenced material: CD8+ T cells from PBMCs. These receptors were taken from a human donor with Susac syndrome.

V gene TRBV12-5 combines with J gene TRBJ2-3; no reliable D call. The CDR3 extends over 10 amino acids. Trimming stripped 11 bases from V and 3 bases from J, with 6 bases between. Germline V CDR1 and CDR2: LGHNT, FRNRAP. The CDR3 DNA follows: TGTGCTCACTATACAGATACGCAGTATTTT. This sequence encodes CAHYTDTQYF. Supplemented by reference TRBV12-5 and TRBJ2-3, the full variable domain reads DARVTQTPRHKVTEMGQEVTMRCQPILGHNTVFWYRQTMMQGLELLAYFRNRAPLDDSGMPKDRFSAEMPDATLATLKIQPSEPRDSAVYFCAHYTDTQYFGPGTRLTVL.

The chain links TRBV7-6 to TRBJ2-7; no firm D call. This CDR3 spans 13 amino acids. The V end was cut by 4 bases, the J end by 0 bases, with 7 bases between. Germline CDR1 reads SGHVS; CDR2 reads FNYEAQ. This CDR3 is CASSSESSYEQYF. CDR3 bases: TGTGCCAGCAGCTCTGAGAGCTCCTACGAGCAGTACTTC.

The rearrangement joins TRBV6-6 to TRBJ1-5, with unresolved D. Germline assignment: CDR1 MNHNY and CDR2 SVGAGI (reference sequence). V lost 4 bases and J lost 7, with 8 bases in between. CDR3 length: 12 amino acids. The CDR3 nucleotides read TGTGCCAGCAGTTCTCGAGGCCAGCCCCAGCATTTT. Encoded protein: CASSSRGQPQHF.

This clonotype was found once. J is TRBJ2-7 and V is TRBV19; maybe TRBD1 (7 bases). V lost 6 bases and J 2 bases, leaving 14 bases between the germline ends. The CDR3 runs 14 residues. In germline, CDR1 is LNHDA, CDR2 SQIVND (reference sequence). The DNA for the CDR3 is TGTGCCAGTAGCGATACAGGGGAGGCCTACGAGCAGTACTTC. As protein: CASSDTGEAYEQYF.

This sequence joins TRBV15 and TRBJ2-7; D is uncertain. The V gene's germline CDR1 is LNHNV and CDR2 YYDKDF (reference sequence). This CDR3 comprises 15 residues. V was trimmed by 0 bases and J by 5 bases, leaving 14 bases between them. In DNA, the CDR3 is TGTGCCACCAGCAGAGATAGGGCCCCTGGGCACGAGCAGTACTTC. Its translation is CATSRDRAPGHEQYF.

The chain uses TRBV15 and TRBJ2-3; 8 bases match TRBD1. CDR3 length: 16 residues. Per the germline V gene, CDR1 is LNHNV and CDR2 is YYDKDF (reference sequence). Trimming cost V 0 bases and J 1 base; bases outside gene matches: 3. CDR3 nucleotides: TGTGCCACCAGCAGAGATAGGGGACAGGGCACAGATACGCAGTATTTT. Translation gives CATSRDRGQGTDTQYF.

The chain joins TRBV7-9 to TRBJ2-5, with a tentative D call TRBD1 (6 bases). V lost 5 bases, J lost 7 bases, and 17 bases lay in between. CDR1 SEHNR and CDR2 FQNEAQ come from the germline V gene (reference sequence). The CDR3 is 14 amino acids. The CDR3 spells CASSSRTVAGTQYF. CDR3 DNA sequence: TGTGCCAGCAGCAGCCGGACAGTTGCCGGGACCCAGTACTTC.

The chain employs TRBV5-6 and TRBJ2-2; 12 nucleotides line up with TRBD2. The CDR3 is 16 residues long. Germline trimming cut 1 base from V and 3 bases from J; bases unmatched to any gene: 1. CDR1 and CDR2 (germline): SGHDT, YYEEEE. CDR3 loop: CASSLRLAGDTGELFF. The DNA for the CDR3 is TGTGCCAGCAGCTTGAGACTAGCGGGAGACACCGGGGAGCTGTTTTTT. Full variable domain (remainder filled in from reference TRBV5-6 and TRBJ2-2): DAGVTQSPTHLIKTRGQQVTLRCSPKSGHDTVSWYQQALGQGPQFIFQYYEEEERQRGNFPDRFSGHQFPNYSSELNVNALLLGDSALYLCASSLRLAGDTGELFFGEGSRLTVL.